The clone carrying this T cell receptor (beta chain) occurred many times. This record belongs to a study of identical twins. TCRdb itself ran the 5' RACE reads through MiXCR, one entry per CDR3 protein. This table holds some 710,000 distinct CDR3 sequences, approximately 6.1% found once. Germline V CDR1 and CDR2: MNHEY, SMNVEV (reference sequence). This CDR3 has 16 residues. Between the trimmed V and J ends, which lost 6 bases and 2 bases, there was a span of 19 bases. The specimen was naive T cells sorted from blood. This chain links TRBV27 with TRBJ2-5; D is unresolved. This TCR was sampled from a man younger than 35 in good health. The CDR3 DNA reads TGTGCCAGCAGAGCTTCAACCGCCTCGATTCAAGAGACCCAGTACTTC. Translation gives CASRASTASIQETQYF.